The 2 T cell receptor beta chains below all came from one sample that was sequenced in a study of human T cells and chemical hapten exposure (dated by TCRdb to the early 2020s). Explained via the paper, the time point label denotes: patch test 1, 2 weeks after DPC sensitization. The sample's treatment or condition label, in plain terms: therapeutic diphenylcyclopropenone sensitization with weekly scalp DPC. The library was produced with RACE. Instrument used: NextSeq 500. TCRdb's own reprocessing of the public reads used fastp at Q25 and MiXCR and kept productive beta chains. For every CDR3 protein sequence, its rows merge into one entry that carries the most common genes and DNA. Recorded for this sample are roughly 13,000 distinct CDR3 sequences; 15% to 20% of them occurred a single time. The top ten clones comprise about 7.8% of the sample. The input for sequencing was whole blood, taken in connection with sensitization to the hapten diphenylcyclopropenone (DPC). The receptors stem from a woman aged 25 to 39 with alopecia areata. Some clones in this sample may be carry-over from other donors' samples.

By proportion, this clonotype is medium-sized (0.01 to 0.1%). The V and J genes are TRBV29-1 and TRBJ1-1; a possible D gene is TRBD1 (5 bases). Looked up from germline, CDR1 is SQVTM and CDR2 is ANQGSEA. The CDR3 length is 12 residues. With 6 bases removed from V and 1 base from J, the gap between germline ends came to 9 bases. CDR3 DNA sequence: TGCAGCGTAGCAACAGGGAACACTGAAGCTTTCTTT. Translation: CSVATGNTEAFF. Filled out from reference TRBV29-1 and TRBJ1-1, the complete variable domain reads SAVISQKPSRDICQRGTSLTIQCQVDSQVTMMFWYRQQPGQSLTLIATANQGSEATYESGFVIDKFPISRPNLTFSTLTVSNMSPEDSSIYLCSVATGNTEAFFGQGTRLTVV.

By proportion, this clonotype is medium-sized (0.01 to 0.1%). This chain connects TRBV9 to TRBJ1-1, with 7 nucleotides matching TRBD1. The length of the CDR3 is 15 residues. Germline V gene sequence: CDR1 SGDLS, CDR2 YYNGEE. V gave up 3 bases and J gave up 4 bases; unmatched junction bases: 9. DNA for the CDR3: TGTGCCAGCAGCGCGCGAATCCCAGGGGGCACTGAAGCTTTCTTT. Its protein product is CASSARIPGGTEAFF.